A single sample gave rise to the 32 T cell receptor beta chains below, sequenced in a study of cytomegalovirus exposure and HLA in healthy donors. PCR employed 60 Vbeta and 13 Jbeta primers. Clones were sequenced by immunoSEQ multiplex PCR, and TCRdb holds only the in-frame ones, with some missing. The sample data list roughly 80,000 clones. The sample comprised PBMCs. The receptor source for this set is a man in his fifties in good health and CMV-seronegative.

V is TRBV7-2 and J is TRBJ2-3; TRBD2 aligns across 10 bases. Germline CDR1 is SGHTA and CDR2 is FQGNSA. Trimming took 5 bases from V and 7 from J; bases not matched to a gene: 9. The CDR3 sequence is 15 residues long. CDR3 amino acids: CASSPSGGALYTQYF. The CDR3 DNA follows: TGTGCCAGCAGCCCGAGCGGGGGGGCGCTGTATACGCAGTATTTT.

The rearrangement links TRBV19 to TRBJ1-2; D unresolved. Germline V gives CDR1 LNHDA, CDR2 SQIVND (reference sequence). Trimming removed 7 bases from V and 4 bases from J, with 19 bases in between. The CDR3 is made up of 15 amino acids. DNA for the CDR3: TGTGCCAGTACCATAGGCGCAGGCAACACCTATGGCTACACCTTC. Translating it yields CASTIGAGNTYGYTF.

J is TRBJ2-7 and V is TRBV10-2, with D perhaps matching TRBD1 (6 bases). The length of the CDR3 is 13 residues. From germline, CDR1 is WSHSY and CDR2 SAAADI. The V and J ends lost 4 bases and 6 bases respectively, with 13 bases between them. In DNA, the CDR3 is TGCGCCAGCAGTGTTCAGGGGTGGGGCGAGCAGTACTTC. Amino acids: CASSVQGWGEQYF.

The CDR3 loop reads CASSPKQENTEAFF. As DNA, the CDR3 is TGTGCCAGCAGCCCGAAACAGGAGAACACTGAAGCTTTCTTT. V is TRBV4-2 and J is TRBJ1-1; tentatively, D is TRBD1 (5 bases). V lost 4 bases to trimming and J lost 1 base, with 10 bases between them. Germline CDR1 LGHNA, CDR2 YNFKEQ. CDR3 length: 14 residues.

The gene calls are TRBV29-1 and TRBJ1-2, with D possibly TRBD1 on 5 matching bases. Looked up from germline, CDR1 is SQVTM and CDR2 is ANQGSEA. This CDR3 has 14 amino acids. Trimming cost V 4 bases and J 0 bases, with 12 bases left between them. CDR3 DNA sequence: TGCAGCGTTGGAGTACAGGTAGCTAACTATGGCTACACCTTC. Translation gives CSVGVQVANYGYTF.

The rearrangement links TRBV5-1 to TRBJ2-7, with unresolved D. V lost 2 bases to trimming and J lost 6 bases, with 6 bases between them. The CDR3 is made up of 11 amino acids. Germline lookup yields CDR1 SGHRS and CDR2 YFSETQ. CDR3 coding DNA: TGCGCCAGCAGCTTTAGAAGCGAGCAGTACTTC. It is translated as CASSFRSEQYF.

The rearrangement uses TRBV18 and TRBJ2-1, with D possibly matching TRBD2 (6 bases). The germline V gene has CDR1 KGHSH and CDR2 LQKENI. There are 15 residues in the CDR3. With 0 bases removed from V and 0 bases from J, the gap between germline ends came to 6 bases. The CDR3 protein is CASSPPGGSYNEQFF. The CDR3 DNA reads TGTGCCAGCTCACCACCGGGGGGCTCCTACAATGAGCAGTTCTTC.

The CDR3 spells CSVWGGLAGPRSYNEQFF. CDR3 coding DNA: TGCAGCGTTTGGGGGGGACTAGCGGGCCCTCGCTCCTACAATGAGCAGTTCTTC. This sequence joins TRBV29-1 and TRBJ2-1; 12 bases are a match to TRBD2. Unmatched junction bases numbered 11, after V lost 5 bases and J lost 0 bases. The CDR3 is made up of 18 amino acids. Per the germline V gene, CDR1 is SQVTM and CDR2 is ANQGSEA.

The J gene is TRBJ2-1, the V gene TRBV7-9, with TRBD1 matching 9 bases. V trimming: 5 bases; J trimming: 11 bases; junction bases outside the gene matches: 10. Germline V gives CDR1 SEHNR, CDR2 FQNEAQ (reference sequence). The CDR3 consists of 14 residues. The CDR3 DNA reads as TGTGCCAGCAGCGTGGGACAGGGAATATCCAAGCAGTTCTTC. Translated: CASSVGQGISKQFF.

The CDR3 loop is CASSLGQADVAFF. The CDR3 DNA sequence: TGCGCCAGCAGCTTGGGGCAGGCTGATGTCGCTTTCTTT. The chain carries TRBV5-1 and TRBJ1-1; D gene ambiguous. CDR1 and CDR2 from the germline V gene are SGHRS and YFSETQ. This CDR3 comprises 13 residues. The V end was cut by 0 bases, the J end by 11 bases, with 14 bases between.

V is TRBV9 and J is TRBJ2-3; 12 bases fit TRBD2. The J segment lost 2 bases and the V segment lost 2 bases, leaving 3 bases of the junction unmatched. The CDR3 sequence is 16 residues long. CDR1 and CDR2 (germline): SGDLS, YYNGEE. CDR3 protein: CASSVLAGGYTDTQYF. The CDR3 bases are TGTGCCAGCAGCGTTCTAGCGGGGGGGTACACAGATACGCAGTATTTT.

V usage is TRBV7-8 and J usage is TRBJ2-7; 7 bases line up with TRBD2. Per germline, CDR1 SGHVS and CDR2 FQNEAQ. CDR3 length: 15 amino acids. The J segment lost 7 bases and the V segment lost 1 base, leaving 10 bases of the junction unmatched. CDR3 bases: TGTGCCAGCAGCTTAGTGTGGCAGGGAGGGCGGGAGCAGTACTTC. Protein: CASSLVWQGGREQYF. Full variable domain (missing parts from reference TRBV7-8 and TRBJ2-7): GAGVSQSPRYKVAKRGQDVALRCDPISGHVSLFWYQQALGQGPEFLTYFQNEAQLDKSGLPSDRFFAERPEGSVSTLKIQRTQQEDSAVYLCASSLVWQGGREQYFGPGTRLTVT.

V usage is TRBV7-9 and J usage is TRBJ2-3, with 13 bases identical to TRBD2. CDR1 and CDR2 (germline): SEHNR, FQNEAQ (reference sequence). The V and J ends lost 3 bases and 1 base, in that order; junction bases with no gene match: 1. The length of the CDR3 is 16 residues. In nucleotides, the CDR3 is TGTGCCAGCAGCTTCACTAGCGGGGGGGGCACAGATACGCAGTATTTT. Translation gives CASSFTSGGGTDTQYF.

This rearrangement joins TRBV11-3 to TRBJ2-5, with D unresolved. The V and J ends lost 5 bases and 5 bases respectively, with 12 bases between them. This CDR3 is built from 13 residues. Germline CDR1 and CDR2: SGHNT and YENEEA. DNA for the CDR3: TGTGCCAGCAGCGAAACCAGTCGTGAGACCCAGTACTTC. Its protein is CASSETSRETQYF.

This chain links TRBV11-2 with TRBJ2-3; the D is unclear. Germline CDR1 and CDR2: SGHAT and FQNNGV. There are 11 residues in the CDR3. Trimming removed 1 base from V and 12 bases from J, with 8 bases in between. Written as DNA, the CDR3 is TGTGCCAGCAGCTTAGGAGCTTCACAGTATTTT. Amino acids: CASSLGASQYF.

The J gene is TRBJ1-2, the V gene TRBV12-5; 7 bases fit TRBD1. The germline V gene has CDR1 LGHNT and CDR2 FRNRAP. The CDR3 length is 15 residues. V lost 3 bases and J lost 8; bases outside the gene matches: 12. CDR3 sequence reads: CASGFSSTTGNGYTF. The CDR3 coding sequence is TGTGCTAGTGGTTTCTCCTCAACGACAGGGAACGGCTACACCTTC.

The CDR3 protein is CASSEREGLEAFF. CDR3 DNA sequence: TGTGCCAGCAGTGAAAGGGAGGGCCTTGAAGCTTTCTTT. This sequence joins TRBV6-1 and TRBJ1-1; no clear D gene. CDR1 and CDR2 from the germline V gene are MNHNS and SASEGT. This CDR3 region has 13 residues. The V end was cut by 2 bases, the J end by 7 bases, with 11 bases between.

The rearrangement links TRBV2 to TRBJ1-2; no clear D. Germline-derived CDR1 and CDR2 are SNHLY and FYNNEI. This CDR3 is built from 11 residues. The V end lost 0 bases, the J end lost 7 bases, and 3 bases lay between the germline ends. The CDR3 reads CASSEALGYTF. As DNA, the CDR3 is TGTGCCAGCAGTGAAGCTCTTGGCTACACCTTC. Full variable domain (remainder filled in from reference TRBV2 and TRBJ1-2): EPEVTQTPSHQVTQMGQEVILRCVPISNHLYFYWYRQILGQKVEFLVSFYNNEISEKSEIFDDQFSVERPDGSNFTLKIRSTKLEDSAMYFCASSEALGYTFGSGTRLTVV.

The rearrangement links TRBV25-1 to TRBJ2-7; TRBD1 matches 7 bases. Losses at the gene ends were 7 bases for V and 3 bases for J; bases not matched to a gene: 12. Germline V gene lookup returns CDR1 MGHDK and CDR2 SYGVNS. The CDR3 runs 15 residues. The CDR3 is CASTAPGTDFYEQYF. The CDR3 DNA is TGTGCCAGCACTGCCCCCGGGACAGACTTCTACGAGCAGTACTTC.

The genes are TRBV4-1 and TRBJ2-1, with 8 positions matching TRBD1. This CDR3 comprises 16 residues. The germline V gene has CDR1 MGHRA and CDR2 YSYEKL. The junction had 9 bases not matched to a gene; V was cut back by 3 bases and J by 5 bases. CDR3 loop: CASSHPRDRPDNEQFF. CDR3 sequence (DNA): TGCGCCAGCAGCCACCCCAGGGACAGGCCCGACAATGAGCAGTTCTTC.

J is TRBJ1-5 and V is TRBV19, with 8 bases aligning to TRBD1. Germline CDR1 and CDR2: LNHDA and SQIVND (reference sequence). CDR3 length equals 15 residues. J gave up 5 bases and V 7 bases, and 10 bases lay outside the gene matches. The CDR3 here is CASTLDRGWDQPQHF. CDR3 nucleotides: TGTGCCAGTACTCTCGACAGGGGTTGGGATCAGCCCCAGCATTTT.

The rearrangement links TRBV28 to TRBJ2-3; D is perhaps TRBD2 (7 bases). Trimming removed 3 bases from V and 0 bases from J, with 13 bases in between. This CDR3 has 16 amino acids. Germline assignment: CDR1 MDHEN and CDR2 SYDVKM. The CDR3 DNA reads as TGTGCCAGCAGTTTTGGCGGGGGCTATAGCACAGATACGCAGTATTTT. As protein: CASSFGGGYSTDTQYF.

The J gene is TRBJ1-2, the V gene TRBV5-1; D unresolved. Deletions cut 5 bases from V and 8 bases from J, with 13 bases between. Germline CDR1 SGHRS, CDR2 YFSETQ. The CDR3 covers 12 residues. The CDR3 region is CASSPFGWGYTF. CDR3 DNA: TGCGCCAGCAGTCCTTTCGGTTGGGGCTACACCTTC.

This chain links TRBV5-1 with TRBJ2-7, with D possibly being TRBD1 (5 bases). CDR3 length equals 15 residues. The germline CDR1 and CDR2 sequences are SGHRS and YFSETQ. The V end lost 0 bases, the J end lost 5 bases, and 15 bases lay between the germline ends. The CDR3 reads CASSLVAGSQHEQYF. In DNA form, the CDR3 reads TGCGCCAGCAGCTTGGTAGCAGGGTCTCAACACGAGCAGTACTTC.

The chain carries TRBV7-4 and TRBJ1-5; TRBD1 aligns across 9 bases. Unmatched junction bases numbered 4, after V lost 2 bases and J lost 2 bases. The germline gives CDR1 SGHVT, CDR2 SQSDAQ. The CDR3 extends over 16 amino acids. The CDR3 sequence: CASSLLRDRGNQPQHF. For the CDR3, the DNA is TGTGCCAGCAGCTTACTCCGGGACAGGGGCAATCAGCCCCAGCATTTT.

The chain couples TRBV4-1 to TRBJ2-7, with TRBD2 as a possible D gene (6 bases). Per germline, CDR1 MGHRA and CDR2 YSYEKL. This CDR3 spans 14 amino acids. Trimming took 3 bases from V and 5 from J, leaving 14 bases between them. This chain's CDR3 is CASSQGGSWDEQYF. The CDR3 DNA reads TGCGCCAGCAGCCAGGGGGGATCTTGGGACGAGCAGTACTTC.

V gene TRBV19 combines with J gene TRBJ1-2, with 8 bases that match TRBD1. J was trimmed by 5 bases and V by 3 bases; bases with no gene match: 8. CDR3 length equals 15 residues. Germline V CDR1 and CDR2: LNHDA, SQIVND (reference sequence). The CDR3 protein is CASSIQGASSYGYTF. DNA of the CDR3: TGTGCCAGTAGTATTCAGGGGGCATCTTCTTATGGCTACACCTTC.

The chain employs TRBV7-9 and TRBJ1-2; D gene uncertain. Germline V gene data show CDR1 as SEHNR and CDR2 as FQNEAQ (reference sequence). V shed 2 bases and J shed 4 bases, with 14 bases lying between them. This CDR3 spans 15 amino acids. CDR3 residues: CASSLSGSGFYGYTF. CDR3 coding DNA: TGTGCCAGCAGCTTATCGGGATCAGGCTTCTATGGCTACACCTTC.

The chain joins TRBV7-6 to TRBJ2-7; weak D call: TRBD1 (5 bases). Looked up from germline, CDR1 is SGHVS and CDR2 is FNYEAQ. V was cut by 0 bases and J by 0 bases, with 6 bases left in between. This CDR3 has 14 residues. In DNA, the CDR3 is TGTGCCAGCAGCTTAGCAGGGGACTCCTACGAGCAGTACTTC. This encodes CASSLAGDSYEQYF.

The rearrangement uses TRBV28 and TRBJ2-1; D possibly corresponds to TRBD2 (5 bases). The V gene lost 4 bases and the J gene lost 0 bases, with 10 bases spanning the gap. CDR3 length equals 15 residues. CDR1 is MDHEN and CDR2 is SYDVKM in the germline V gene. CDR3 amino acids: CASSSAGSSYNEQFF. The CDR3 DNA reads TGTGCCAGCAGTTCCGCGGGTAGCTCCTACAATGAGCAGTTCTTC. Drawing the rest from reference TRBV28 and TRBJ2-1, the complete variable domain is DVKVTQSSRYLVKRTGEKVFLECVQDMDHENMFWYRQDPGLGLRLIYFSYDVKMKEKGDIPEGYSVSREKKERFSLILESASTNQTSMYLCASSSAGSSYNEQFFGPGTRLTVL.

The CDR3 region has the DNA TGTGCCAGCAGGACAGGGGGCGGGCAGCCCCAGCATTTT. This codes for CASRTGGGQPQHF. This chain links TRBV27 with TRBJ1-5; 10 nucleotides align to TRBD1. The CDR3 spans 13 residues. Germline V gene lookup returns CDR1 MNHEY and CDR2 SMNVEV (reference sequence). Unmatched junction bases numbered 3, after V lost 6 bases and J lost 7 bases.

The V gene is TRBV4-3, the J gene TRBJ2-5; 9 bases line up with TRBD2. The J call may be incorrect, as the DNA end agrees better with TRBJ2-7. The CDR3 is made up of 15 amino acids. CDR1 LGHNA and CDR2 YSLEER come from the germline V gene. The CDR3: CASSQGLAGNYEQYF. In DNA form, the CDR3 reads TGCGCCAGCAGCCAAGGTCTAGCGGGGAACTACGAGCAGTACTTC.